This TCR beta chain was sequenced during a study of T cells in localized non-small cell lung cancer. Findings and limits, study-wide: Appearance in adjacent lung was seen for a median around 55 of the top 100 tumor clones. Exceeding tumor, uninvolved adjacent lung had the highest T cell clonality. There was an association of higher blood T cell density with longer overall survival.

A remark on this clone: Its antigen is not identified.

The CDR3 spans 14 residues. The V end lost 1 base, the J end lost 0 bases, and 4 bases lay between the germline ends. The V gene's germline CDR1 is SEHNR and CDR2 FQNEAQ (reference sequence). The method was immunoSEQ multiplex PCR; TCRdb's version includes in-frame clones alone and lacks a portion of them. This table has some 72,000 clones, almost 85% appearing once. The receptor's source is a man aged 40 to 69 with stage I lung adenocarcinoma. V is TRBV7-9 and J is TRBJ1-5; D not certain. Material: peripheral blood, obtained before any cancer treatment. The DNA of the CDR3 is TGTGCCAGCAGCTTAGGCGTTAGCAATCAGCCCCAGCATTTT. Its protein is CASSLGVSNQPQHF. Filled out from reference TRBV7-9 and TRBJ1-5, the complete variable domain reads DTGVSQNPRHKITKRGQNVTFRCDPISEHNRLYWYRQTLGQGPEFLTYFQNEAQLEKSRLLSDRFSAERPKGSFSTLEIQRTEQGDSAMYLCASSLGVSNQPQHFGDGTRLSIL.